Given below is one T cell receptor (beta chain) in context. This clonotype was seen many times. There is no known antigen for this receptor. Within one base of it there is no much larger clone, and no base qualities were kept. Library preparation used UMI-ligation and nested PCR. Using T4 RNA ligase 1, a single-stranded oligonucleotide bearing the Illumina SP2 sequence plus a UMI was ligated onto the 3' end of the cDNA. PCR1 used approximately 4 cycles (98 degrees C 15 s, 69 degrees C 30 s, 72 degrees C 40 s), and the beta primer was an equimolar mix of RC1.1 and RC1.2 that covered TRBC1 and TRBC2. From PCR2 onward, TCR alpha and beta chains were processed separately, with sample indices and Illumina adaptors added. The UMI, placed after an 8-base spacer, consisted of 12 random nucleotides arranged as two hexamers with a spacer between them. Sequencing was done on an Illumina MiSeq using v2 2x251 paired-end chemistry, usually with around 12 samples per run. To boost diversity, each sequencing library was supplemented with PhiX DNA at about 4.5-8%. Per the authors' processing: bcl2fastq converted raw reads to FASTQ, and Demultiplexor demultiplexed the reads by dual indices. Decombinator assigned V and J genes by tag matching, allowing a single base-pair mismatch. Collapsinator used UMIs to correct both sequencing errors and frequency errors arising from PCR heterogeneity. CDR3Translator converted Decombinator identifiers to nucleotide sequence, translated to amino acids, and extracted CDR3 using C- and N-terminal motifs. A cluster of KT2 sequences that shared one unique molecular identifier was counted as a single distinct KT2 TCR. In-frame beta chains were kept once TCRdb had trimmed the public reads at Q25 with fastp and called clones with MiXCR. Rows with one shared CDR3 protein collapse into an entry with the most common genes and DNA. The V and J calls come from TCRdb's annotation, not from the publication. Present in this sample are around 35,000 distinct CDR3 sequences, 10% of which were seen just once. About 9.5% of the sample goes to the ten largest clones.

This sample is drawn from a study of quantifying T cell responses using KT2 cells (dated by TCRdb to 2016 to 2017). Regarding the complete study: RNA was DNase-treated and reverse transcribed with TCR alpha and beta constant-region primers, mostly using SuperScript III. PCR2 was run as a SYBR Green qPCR and stopped at a predetermined fluorescence threshold to avoid over-amplification. Under optimum conditions, the T4 ligation step was estimated to exceed 9% efficiency.

To test the sensitivity and accuracy of the pipeline, known numbers of KT2, a T cell clone whose TCR had already been sequenced, were spiked into unfractionated PBMC. A range of KT2-to-PBMC ratios was generated by mixing KT2 cells with a fixed number of PBMC. Points the paper makes about the study in general: No side-by-side comparison of the pipeline with other TCR sequencing techniques was included in the study. A linear scaling of KT2 alpha and beta sequence counts with input KT2 cell number was observed over several orders of magnitude. Saturation was seen in the detection of KT2 sequences when very high numbers of KT2 cells were spiked in. KT2 sequences were detected down to the lowest spike-in tested, which was about one KT2 cell per 100,000 PBMC.

The CDR3 goes from the cysteine to the phenylalanine over 16 residues. Left in the record is the CDR3 DNA by itself, 48 bases read in frame from the first base. The CDR1 and CDR2 encoded by the germline V gene (reference sequence) are DFQATT and SNEGSKA. The V end gives up 3 bases and the J end 3 bases, leaving 11 bases in the junction not matched to a gene. This TCR came from a human donor. The specimen was PBMCs spiked with cells of the T cell clone KT2. The chain uses TRBV20-1 and TRBJ2-1, with 7 bases in between that match TRBD2. The bases are TGCAGTGCTAGCGCCCAGGGTGCGGGAGACTACAATGAGCAGTTCTTC. Translated, it gives CSASAQGAGDYNEQFF.